The 11 T cell receptor beta chains in this list originate from one sample, sequenced in a study of CD8 T cells in ankylosing spondylitis. One entry per CDR3 protein results from TCRdb running MiXCR on the 5' RACE reads. The sample holds a few hundred thousand distinct CDR3 sequences, around a tenth seen once. The sample was blood, either unsorted or a sorted T cell fraction (not recorded which). The receptors shown here come from a female donor with ankylosing spondylitis or in good health (not recorded which).

In this sample, this clonotype turned up many times. Germline is not matched at one junction end, which may reflect a read error. This chain links TRBV20-1 with TRBJ1-1; tentatively, D is TRBD1 (5 bases). This CDR3 has 16 amino acids. Per germline, CDR1 DFQATT and CDR2 SNEGSKA (reference sequence). In nucleotides, the CDR3 is TGCAGCGCTACAGTTTGGTCGGCAGGGTTAAACACTGAAGCTTTCTTT. This codes for CSATVWSAGLNTEAFF.

This clonotype has more than one count but fewer than ten. The J gene is TRBJ2-1, the V gene TRBV7-2, with TRBD1 matching over 8 bases. Germline lookup yields CDR1 SGHTA and CDR2 FQGNSA. The trim removed 5 bases at V and 2 bases at J, leaving 5 bases unmatched. The CDR3 extends over 15 amino acids. The CDR3 region is CASSPQGATYNEQFF. The CDR3 nucleotides are TGTGCCAGCAGCCCCCAGGGGGCGACCTACAATGAGCAGTTCTTC.

This clonotype was seen at least ten times. This chain joins TRBV5-1 and TRBJ1-5; D remains unclear. The CDR3 contains 13 residues. Trimming removed 0 bases at V and 5 bases at J, with 6 bases between. CDR1 is SGHRS and CDR2 is YFSETQ in the germline V gene. The CDR3 region has the DNA TGCGCCAGCAGCTTGGGCGGTGATCAGCCCCAGCATTTT. Translating it yields CASSLGGDQPQHF.

This clonotype has just a few counts. The chain joins TRBV5-1 to TRBJ2-1; TRBD2 matches 14 bases. Germline values: CDR1 SGHRS, CDR2 YFSETQ. V trimming: 3 bases; J trimming: 8 bases; junction bases outside the gene matches: 10. The CDR3 loop spans 17 amino acids. The CDR3 loop reads CASSSLRGLAGGYEQFF. CDR3 bases: TGCGCCAGCAGCTCCCTCCGAGGACTAGCGGGAGGATATGAGCAGTTCTTC.

The J gene is TRBJ2-3, the V gene TRBV15; 8 bases fit TRBD2. The germline V gene has CDR1 LNHNV and CDR2 YYDKDF (reference sequence). V lost 2 bases to trimming and J lost 1 base; unmatched junction nucleotides: 5. The CDR3 is 16 amino acids. The CDR3 loop reads CATSRKRELGTDTQYF. The DNA of the CDR3 is TGTGCCACCAGCAGAAAGCGGGAGCTGGGCACAGATACGCAGTATTTT.

This clonotype turned up a few times. The chain carries TRBV7-9 and TRBJ1-2, with D possibly TRBD1 on 5 matching bases. Trimming removed 1 base from V and 6 bases from J, with 12 bases in between. The CDR3 runs 14 residues. Per germline, CDR1 SEHNR and CDR2 FQNEAQ (reference sequence). The CDR3 is CASSLEGLGDGYTF. The CDR3 coding sequence is TGTGCCAGCAGCTTAGAGGGACTGGGGGATGGCTACACCTTC.

This clonotype was picked up a small number of times. The chain joins TRBV6-2 or TRBV6-3 to TRBJ2-6, with D tentatively TRBD1 (5 bases). The CDR3 extends over 20 amino acids. CDR1 MNHEY and CDR2 SVGEGT come from the germline V gene. V dropped 0 bases and J dropped 5 bases, with 23 bases sitting between them. CDR3 in DNA: TGTGCCAGCAGTTACTCGATGTTGAGACAGCGTGTAGAATGGGCCAACGTCCTGACTTTC. Encoded protein: CASSYSMLRQRVEWANVLTF.

The V call is TRBV3-1, the J call TRBJ2-7, with D unclear. V gave up 11 bases and J gave up 3 bases, with 35 bases separating them. Germline loops: CDR1 LGHDT, CDR2 YNNKEL (reference sequence). The CDR3 extends over 19 amino acids. The CDR3 region has the DNA TGTGCCTGCTGCCAAGATTTCCCCCCGGACGGACGAGTAGTCTACGAGCAGTACTTC. This gives the protein CACCQDFPPDGRVVYEQYF.

The chain uses TRBV28 and TRBJ2-5; D is unresolved. The length of the CDR3 is 15 residues. Trimming took 2 bases from V and 1 from J, leaving 11 bases between them. CDR1 and CDR2 (germline): MDHEN, SYDVKM. CDR3 nucleotides: TGTGCCAGCAGTTTAATTGGGTTTACCCAAGAGACCCAGTACTTC. Translation: CASSLIGFTQETQYF.

The CDR3 DNA reads as TGTGCCAGCAGTCAACCGGGACTAGCGGTCACAGATACGCAGTATTTT. Its protein product is CASSQPGLAVTDTQYF. The rearrangement joins TRBV7-2 to TRBJ2-3; 11 bases align to TRBD2. V gave up 6 bases and J gave up 2 bases; unmatched junction bases: 7. Germline V lookup: CDR1 SGHTA, CDR2 FQGNSA. This CDR3 has 16 amino acids.

The chain is built from TRBV20-1 and TRBJ2-3; D unclear. The V and J ends lost 3 bases and 5 bases respectively, with 3 bases between them. CDR1 DFQATT and CDR2 SNEGSKA come from the germline V gene (reference sequence). CDR3 length: 10 amino acids. The CDR3 region is CSASEDTQYF. CDR3 nucleotide sequence: TGCAGTGCTAGCGAAGATACGCAGTATTTT.